Listed below are T cell receptor beta chains from one sample, sequenced in a study of human T cells and chemical hapten exposure. TCRdb reprocessed the RACE reads via MiXCR and lists one record per CDR3 protein. The sample records about 190,000 distinct CDR3 sequences, about 25% being singletons. Source: whole blood, taken in connection with sensitization to the hapten diphenylcyclopropenone (DPC). The receptors here all came from a woman between 35 and 50 years old with alopecia areata. Some clones in this sample may be carry-over from other donors' samples. Each CDR3 is given with its conserved first and last residue. Fields, in order: J gene, clone size, D gene, V gene, CDR3 DNA, CDR3 protein. A D gene is named only where the DNA matches it firmly. Size tells how often a clone was seen (once, few, many) or the class of an expanded clone, and some rows leave it out.

j_gene: TRBJ2-7; abundance: few; d_gene: NA; v_gene: TRBV7-2; CDR3nt: TGTGCCAGCAGCTTAGCGACAGGAAGGGGCGAGCAGTACTTC; CDR3aa: CASSLATGRGEQYF
j_gene: TRBJ2-7; abundance: NA; d_gene: NA; v_gene: TRBV4-3; CDR3nt: TGCGCCAGCAGCCAAGAAGGGCGGACTTTCTACGAGCAGTACTTC; CDR3aa: CASSQEGRTFYEQYF
j_gene: TRBJ2-7; abundance: few; d_gene: NA; v_gene: TRBV29-1; CDR3nt: TGCAGCGTTACCAGGGGGACTCCCTACGAGCAGTACTTC; CDR3aa: CSVTRGTPYEQYF
j_gene: TRBJ2-7; abundance: many; d_gene: NA; v_gene: TRBV29-1; CDR3nt: TGCAGCGTGAGGGTGGGCGAAGCCTACGAGCAGTACTTC; CDR3aa: CSVRVGEAYEQYF
j_gene: TRBJ1-5; abundance: NA; d_gene: NA; v_gene: TRBV4-2; CDR3nt: TGTGCCAGCAGCCAAGGCGGACAAAGCAGTCAGCCCCAGCATTTT; CDR3aa: CASSQGGQSSQPQHF
j_gene: TRBJ1-2; abundance: NA; d_gene: NA; v_gene: TRBV6-5; CDR3nt: TGTGCCAGCAGGGCGGGGTCCCTTTTCTATGGCTACACCTTC; CDR3aa: CASRAGSLFYGYTF
j_gene: TRBJ2-1; abundance: NA; d_gene: TRBD2; v_gene: TRBV6-6; CDR3nt: TGTGCCAGTGTAGAGACTAGCGGGAACAATGAGCAGTTCTTC; CDR3aa: CASVETSGNNEQFF
j_gene: TRBJ2-3; abundance: few; d_gene: NA; v_gene: TRBV20-1; CDR3nt: TGCAGTGCTAGATCACCGGGCGTCCAGGATACGCAGTATTTT; CDR3aa: CSARSPGVQDTQYF
j_gene: TRBJ1-4; abundance: many; d_gene: NA; v_gene: TRBV4-3; CDR3nt: TGCGCCAGCAGCCGCGTCGAGGGGGCTAATGAAAAACTGTTTTTT; CDR3aa: CASSRVEGANEKLFF
j_gene: TRBJ2-5; abundance: few; d_gene: NA; v_gene: TRBV20-1; CDR3nt: TGCAGTGCTAGAGACCCCCCCACAGAGCAAGAGACCCAGTACTTC; CDR3aa: CSARDPPTEQETQYF
j_gene: TRBJ2-3; abundance: NA; d_gene: NA; v_gene: TRBV15; CDR3nt: TGTGCCACCAGCAGAGCGGAACAGTTACAGCAGTATTTT; CDR3aa: CATSRAEQLQQYF
j_gene: TRBJ2-2; abundance: NA; d_gene: NA; v_gene: TRBV29-1; CDR3nt: TGCAGCGTTAGTGACAGAGGCACCGGGGAGCTGTTTTTT; CDR3aa: CSVSDRGTGELFF
j_gene: TRBJ2-4; abundance: NA; d_gene: NA; v_gene: TRBV28; CDR3nt: TGTGCCAGCACGGAGCGAGCCAAAAACATTCAGTACTTC; CDR3aa: CASTERAKNIQYF
j_gene: TRBJ1-1; abundance: few; d_gene: NA; v_gene: TRBV4-2; CDR3nt: TGTGCCAGCAGCCTTGGACCAGCCAACACTGAAGCTTTCTTT; CDR3aa: CASSLGPANTEAFF
j_gene: TRBJ1-6; abundance: few; d_gene: NA; v_gene: TRBV27; CDR3nt: TGTGCCAGCAGTACCAGTACAGGGTTGGTTTCACCCCTCCACTTT; CDR3aa: CASSTSTGLVSPLHF
j_gene: TRBJ2-1; abundance: few; d_gene: NA; v_gene: TRBV13; CDR3nt: TGTGCCAGCAGTTTCCCAGGGACCTACAATGAGCAGTTCTTC; CDR3aa: CASSFPGTYNEQFF
j_gene: TRBJ2-1; abundance: NA; d_gene: NA; v_gene: TRBV7-2; CDR3nt: TGTGCCAGCAGCTCGGCCCTCTGGGTTCCCTACAATGAGCAGTTCTTC; CDR3aa: CASSSALWVPYNEQFF
j_gene: TRBJ2-3; abundance: many; d_gene: NA; v_gene: TRBV7-9; CDR3nt: TGTGCCAGCAGCCAGCCCACAGATACGCAGTATTTT; CDR3aa: CASSQPTDTQYF
j_gene: TRBJ2-1; abundance: NA; d_gene: NA; v_gene: TRBV12-3/TRBV12-4; CDR3nt: TGTGCCAGCGCCGCTTTTCAACGGGATAACAATGAGCAGTTCTTC; CDR3aa: CASAAFQRDNNEQFF
j_gene: TRBJ2-7; abundance: NA; d_gene: NA; v_gene: TRBV9; CDR3nt: TGTGCCAGCAGCGTAGGTTGGGACACCTACGAGCAGTACTTC; CDR3aa: CASSVGWDTYEQYF
j_gene: TRBJ2-2; abundance: NA; d_gene: NA; v_gene: TRBV12-3/TRBV12-4; CDR3nt: TGTGCCAGCAGTTTTATGAGCGGCACCGGGGAGCTGTTTTTT; CDR3aa: CASSFMSGTGELFF
j_gene: TRBJ2-7; abundance: few; d_gene: NA; v_gene: TRBV27; CDR3nt: TGTGCCAGCAGTGGAGGGGAACTCAACTACGAGCAGTACTTC; CDR3aa: CASSGGELNYEQYF
j_gene: TRBJ2-1; abundance: NA; d_gene: NA; v_gene: TRBV12-3/TRBV12-4; CDR3nt: TGTGCCAGCAGTTTAGCCCCGGCTAGCCGTCACTCCTACAATGAGCAGTTCTTC; CDR3aa: CASSLAPASRHSYNEQFF
j_gene: TRBJ2-1; abundance: many; d_gene: NA; v_gene: TRBV10-3; CDR3nt: TGTGCCATCAGTGGGGGTATTGCCAATGAGCAGTTCTTC; CDR3aa: CAISGGIANEQFF
j_gene: TRBJ2-5; abundance: few; d_gene: TRBD2; v_gene: TRBV7-2; CDR3nt: TGTGCCAGCAGCCCGGTGGTAGGGAGGGGAGAAGAGACCCAGTACTTC; CDR3aa: CASSPVVGRGEETQYF
j_gene: TRBJ1-6; abundance: NA; d_gene: NA; v_gene: TRBV18; CDR3nt: TGTGCCAGCTCACCACCTTTCGCAGGGATTAATTCACCCCTCCACTTT; CDR3aa: CASSPPFAGINSPLHF
j_gene: TRBJ1-1; abundance: few; d_gene: NA; v_gene: TRBV20-1; CDR3nt: TGCAGTGCTAGAGACGGTAAGAACACTGAAGCTTTCTTT; CDR3aa: CSARDGKNTEAFF
j_gene: TRBJ1-3; abundance: NA; d_gene: TRBD1; v_gene: TRBV2; CDR3nt: TGTGCCAGCAGTGGGCAGGGGGCAATCGGAAACACCATATATTTT; CDR3aa: CASSGQGAIGNTIYF
j_gene: TRBJ2-7; abundance: NA; d_gene: TRBD1; v_gene: TRBV29-1; CDR3nt: TGCAGCGTTAGCCCGGGACAGGGCGTCGAGCAGTACTTC; CDR3aa: CSVSPGQGVEQYF